This TCR beta chain was observed in a study of response to subunit inactivated influenza vaccine. MiXCR, run by TCRdb on the RT-PCR reads, gives a single entry per CDR3 protein. The sample has approximately 500,000 distinct CDR3 sequences, 10% to 15% seen once; the top ten hold around 13%. V lost 2 bases and J lost 4; bases outside the gene matches: 5. CDR3 length equals 15 residues. This clonotype came up many times. The TCR was taken from a middle-aged man who received an inactivated influenza vaccine. The source was PBMCs from blood, collected more than 35 days after vaccination. The chain combines TRBV12-3 or TRBV12-4 with TRBJ1-5; 7 bases are shared with TRBD1. CDR3 in DNA: TGTGCCAGCAGTTTATCGGCCAGGGGGAATCAGCCCCAGCATTTT. Residues: CASSLSARGNQPQHF.